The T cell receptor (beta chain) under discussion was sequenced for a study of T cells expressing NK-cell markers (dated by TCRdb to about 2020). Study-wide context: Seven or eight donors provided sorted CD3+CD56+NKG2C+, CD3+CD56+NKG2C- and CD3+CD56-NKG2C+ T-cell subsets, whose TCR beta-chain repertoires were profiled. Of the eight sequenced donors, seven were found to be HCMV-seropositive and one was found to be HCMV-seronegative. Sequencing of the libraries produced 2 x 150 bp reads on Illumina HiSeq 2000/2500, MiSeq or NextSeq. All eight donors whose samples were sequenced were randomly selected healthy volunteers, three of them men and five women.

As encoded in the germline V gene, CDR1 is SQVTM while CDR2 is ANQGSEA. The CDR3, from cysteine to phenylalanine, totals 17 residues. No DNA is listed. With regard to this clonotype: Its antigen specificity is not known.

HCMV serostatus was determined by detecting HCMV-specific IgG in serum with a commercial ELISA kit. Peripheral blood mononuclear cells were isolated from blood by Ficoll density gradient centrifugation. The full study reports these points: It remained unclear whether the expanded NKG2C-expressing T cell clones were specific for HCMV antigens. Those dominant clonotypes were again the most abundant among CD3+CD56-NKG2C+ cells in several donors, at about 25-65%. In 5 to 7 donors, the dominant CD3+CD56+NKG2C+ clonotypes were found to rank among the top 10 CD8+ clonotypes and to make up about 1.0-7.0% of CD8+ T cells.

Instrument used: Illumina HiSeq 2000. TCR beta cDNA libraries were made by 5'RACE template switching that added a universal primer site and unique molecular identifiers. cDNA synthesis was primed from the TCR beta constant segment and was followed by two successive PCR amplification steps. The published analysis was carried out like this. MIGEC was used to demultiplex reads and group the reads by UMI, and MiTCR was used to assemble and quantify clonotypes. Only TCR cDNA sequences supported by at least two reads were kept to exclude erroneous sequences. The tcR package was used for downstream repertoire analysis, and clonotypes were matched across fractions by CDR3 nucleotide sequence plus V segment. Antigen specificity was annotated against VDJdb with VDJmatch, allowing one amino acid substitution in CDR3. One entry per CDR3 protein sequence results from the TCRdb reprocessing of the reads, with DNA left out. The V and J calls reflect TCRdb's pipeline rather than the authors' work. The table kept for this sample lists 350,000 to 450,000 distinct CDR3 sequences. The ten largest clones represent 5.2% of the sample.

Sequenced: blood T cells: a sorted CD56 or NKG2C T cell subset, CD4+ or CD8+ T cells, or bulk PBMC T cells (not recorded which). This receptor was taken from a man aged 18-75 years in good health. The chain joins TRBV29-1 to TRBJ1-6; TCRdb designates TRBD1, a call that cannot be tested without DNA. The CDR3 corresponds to CSVEAGTVSSYNSPLHF.